These 16 T cell receptor beta chains were all obtained from the same sample, sequenced in a study of Graves' ophthalmopathy and Graves' hyperthyroidism. RNA served as the template for amplifying TCR beta CDR3 regions. An opening RT-PCR round employed HTBI primers and preceded a second-round multiplex PCR. A single record per CDR3 protein comes from TCRdb applying MiXCR to the multiplex PCR reads. Among about 500,000 distinct CDR3 sequences listed, under 45% were seen once. Specimen: peripheral blood or thyroid tissue (not recorded which). The receptors come from an adult man with Graves' hyperthyroidism.

A word on this clonotype: A single base separates this from a much larger clone, so it may be a read error. The conserved phenylalanine or tryptophan is not found at the CDR3 terminus, so this likely reflects a read error. J is TRBJ2-5 and V is TRBV19, with TRBD1 as a possible D gene (5 bases). From germline, CDR1 is LNHDA and CDR2 SQIVND (reference sequence). Deletions cut 3 bases from V and 5 bases from J, with 13 bases between. CDR3 length equals 14 residues. CDR3 region: CASSIGTGRETQYL. The CDR3, as DNA: TGTGCCAGTAGTATCGGAACAGGACGGGAGACCCAGTACCTC.

This chain uses TRBV7-9 with TRBJ1-1, with D hard to call. V lost 1 base and J lost 8, with 11 bases in between. Germline V CDR1 and CDR2: SEHNR, FQNEAQ (reference sequence). The CDR3 consists of 13 residues. CDR3 in amino acids: CASSLGAQKEAFF. As DNA, the CDR3 is TGTGCCAGCAGCTTAGGTGCACAGAAAGAAGCTTTCTTT.

About this clonotype: Germline is not matched at one junction end, which may reflect a read error. V is TRBV2 and J is TRBJ2-5; no clear D. Germline V gives CDR1 SNHLY, CDR2 FYNNEI. CDR3 length: 13 residues. The CDR3 protein is CASSLENQETQCF. The CDR3 DNA is TGTGCCAGCAGTTTAGAGAACCAAGAGACCCAGTGCTTC.

This clonotype turned up a few times. The chain links TRBV5-5 to TRBJ1-2; 8 bases line up with TRBD1. J was trimmed by 5 bases and V by 0 bases; bases with no gene match: 6. This CDR3 has 15 amino acids. The germline CDR1 and CDR2 sequences are SGHKS and YYEKEE (reference sequence). The CDR3 is CASSLAGRGLYGYTF. In DNA form, the CDR3 reads TGTGCCAGCAGCTTGGCCGGCAGGGGGCTTTATGGCTACACCTTC.

The chain couples TRBV29-1 to TRBJ2-5, with TRBD1 matching 9 bases. CDR3 length: 12 amino acids. The germline V gene has CDR1 SQVTM and CDR2 ANQGSEA. Losses at the gene ends were 7 bases for V and 4 bases for J; bases not matched to a gene: 4. The CDR3: CSGTTGGETQYF. The CDR3, as DNA: TGCAGCGGCACGACAGGGGGAGAGACCCAGTACTTC.

This clonotype appeared a few times. The junction differs from germline at one of its ends, possibly a read error. V and J are TRBV10-3 and TRBJ2-2; a possible D gene is TRBD2 (6 bases). The CDR3 contains 16 residues. CDR1 is ENHRY, CDR2 SYGVKD, per germline. The chain's CDR3 is CASSYLGGAGTGELFF. The CDR3 DNA sequence: TGTGCCAGCAGTTACCTGGGGGGAGCAGGCACCGGGGAGCTGTTTTTT.

For this clonotype: This may come from a read error, since a much larger clone is one base off. The chain employs TRBV6-5 and TRBJ1-2; weak D call: TRBD1 (6 bases). Per germline, CDR1 MNHEY and CDR2 SVGAGI. The CDR3 length is 13 residues. In nucleotides, the CDR3 is TGTGTCAGCAGTTACGCCCAGGGGATGTCCTACACCTTC. Protein sequence: CVSSYAQGMSYTF.

In this sample, this clonotype turned up many times. This rearrangement joins TRBV6-5 to TRBJ1-1, with D unclear. Deletions cut 0 bases from V and 1 base from J, with 12 bases between. This CDR3 has 16 amino acids. The germline V gene has CDR1 MNHEY and CDR2 SVGAGI. The CDR3 DNA reads TGTGCCAGCAGTTACTCTATTCTGGCACAGAACACTGAAGCTTTCTTT. This sequence encodes CASSYSILAQNTEAFF.

Many counts were recorded for this clonotype. The chain recombines TRBV7-6 with TRBJ2-7; 9 bases agree with TRBD1. The germline gives CDR1 SGHVS, CDR2 FNYEAQ. J was trimmed by 2 bases and V by 0 bases; bases with no gene match: 5. The CDR3 sequence is 16 residues long. CDR3 amino acids: CASSLAGTGPPYEQYF. For the CDR3, the DNA is TGTGCCAGCAGCTTAGCCGGGACAGGGCCCCCCTACGAGCAGTACTTC. The variable domain in full, with the rest retrieved from reference TRBV7-6 and TRBJ2-7, is GAGVSQSPRYKVTKRGQDVALRCDPISGHVSLYWYRQALGQGPEFLTYFNYEAQQDKSGLPNDRFSAERPEGSISTLTIQRTEQRDSAMYRCASSLAGTGPPYEQYFGPGTRLTVT.

In this sample, this clonotype turned up once. The V gene is TRBV7-9, the J gene TRBJ1-5; 12 bases map to TRBD1. CDR3 length equals 18 residues. Per germline, CDR1 SEHNR and CDR2 FQNEAQ (reference sequence). V was pared by 1 base and J by 5 bases, with 9 bases of the junction left unmatched. The chain's CDR3 is CASSLDPGTGGSDQPQHF. The CDR3 bases are TGTGCCAGCAGCTTAGATCCCGGGACAGGGGGCTCGGATCAGCCCCAGCATTTT.

In its sample, this clonotype was seen many times. The V call is TRBV12-5, the J call TRBJ1-1; D possibly corresponds to TRBD1 (5 bases). The germline gives CDR1 LGHNT, CDR2 FRNRAP. The ends were cut back, 2 bases at V and 1 base at J, with 11 bases in the middle. CDR3 length: 15 residues. In DNA, the CDR3 is TGTGCTAGTGGTTTGATGTTCGGGGCGAACACTGAAGCTTTCTTT. Protein: CASGLMFGANTEAFF. Together with reference TRBV12-5 and TRBJ1-1, the CDR3 gives the full variable domain: DARVTQTPRHKVTEMGQEVTMRCQPILGHNTVFWYRQTMMQGLELLAYFRNRAPLDDSGMPKDRFSAEMPDATLATLKIQPSEPRDSAVYFCASGLMFGANTEAFFGQGTRLTVV.

This clonotype appeared many times. The chain links TRBV15 to TRBJ2-5; TRBD1 aligns across 10 bases. From germline, CDR1 is LNHNV and CDR2 YYDKDF (reference sequence). The CDR3 spans 16 residues. V lost 2 bases, J lost 5 bases, and 8 bases stayed unmatched. CDR3 sequence reads: CATSRHYWGQGETQYF. The CDR3 nucleotides are TGTGCCACCAGCAGACATTACTGGGGACAGGGGGAGACCCAGTACTTC. The complete variable domain, with remaining parts taken from reference TRBV15 and TRBJ2-5, reads DAMVIQNPRYQVTQFGKPVTLSCSQTLNHNVMYWYQQKSSQAPKLLFHYYDKDFNNEADTPDNFQSRRPNTSFCFLDIRSPGLGDTAMYLCATSRHYWGQGETQYFGPGTRLLVL.

This clonotype turned up a few times. V gene TRBV4-1 combines with J gene TRBJ2-7; tentative D call: TRBD2 (5 bases). The CDR3 has 13 residues. The V gene's germline CDR1 is MGHRA and CDR2 YSYEKL. Trimming stripped 4 bases from V and 2 bases from J, with 9 bases between. CDR3 DNA sequence: TGCGCCAGCAGCCGGCCCGGGACCTACGAGCAGTACTTC. Protein: CASSRPGTYEQYF.

The chain couples TRBV29-1 to TRBJ1-6; 7 bases are shared with TRBD1. This CDR3 is 14 amino acids long. The germline gives CDR1 SQVTM, CDR2 ANQGSEA. Trimming removed 5 bases from V and 14 bases from J; junction bases left unmatched: 15. The CDR3 DNA reads TGCAGCGTTCACAGGGACAGCCCCGGGGCCACCCTCCACTTT. Translation: CSVHRDSPGATLHF.

This clonotype was seen repeatedly, ten times or more. This rearrangement joins TRBV20-1 to TRBJ1-4; D unresolved. The germline gives CDR1 DFQATT, CDR2 SNEGSKA (reference sequence). The CDR3 is 14 residues long. Between the trimmed V and J ends, which lost 3 bases and 4 bases, there was a span of 12 bases. The DNA for the CDR3 is TGCAGTGCTAGTAACTCCAAGAGTAATGAAAAACTGTTTTTT. The encoded protein is CSASNSKSNEKLFF.

This chain connects TRBV20-1 to TRBJ2-2, with D possibly matching TRBD1 (6 bases). Germline assignment: CDR1 DFQATT and CDR2 SNEGSKA (reference sequence). V shed 3 bases and J shed 2 bases, with 13 bases lying between them. The CDR3 consists of 15 residues. CDR3 in amino acids: CSASQGPRNTGELFF. The CDR3 DNA follows: TGCAGTGCTAGCCAGGGGCCCCGAAACACCGGGGAGCTGTTTTTT.